This T cell receptor beta chain was sequenced in a study of T cell changes during pregnancy in multiple sclerosis. Here immunoSEQ multiplex PCR was the method, and the copy in TCRdb shows in-frame clones only, minus some. The sample includes around 71,000 clones, about 90% of them seen just once. The germline CDR1 and CDR2 sequences are SGHRS and YFSETQ. Trimming shortened V by 8 bases and J by 2 bases, and 13 bases separated the two germline ends. The CDR3 contains 13 residues. The chain links TRBV5-1 to TRBJ1-1, with D possibly matching TRBD1 (5 bases). This TCR was sampled from a female donor with multiple sclerosis, enrolled in a pregnancy study. Sequenced here: peripheral blood, sampled after pregnancy. The CDR3 region is CARTDSQNTEAFF. The CDR3 DNA is TGCGCCAGGACCGACAGCCAAAACACTGAAGCTTTCTTT.